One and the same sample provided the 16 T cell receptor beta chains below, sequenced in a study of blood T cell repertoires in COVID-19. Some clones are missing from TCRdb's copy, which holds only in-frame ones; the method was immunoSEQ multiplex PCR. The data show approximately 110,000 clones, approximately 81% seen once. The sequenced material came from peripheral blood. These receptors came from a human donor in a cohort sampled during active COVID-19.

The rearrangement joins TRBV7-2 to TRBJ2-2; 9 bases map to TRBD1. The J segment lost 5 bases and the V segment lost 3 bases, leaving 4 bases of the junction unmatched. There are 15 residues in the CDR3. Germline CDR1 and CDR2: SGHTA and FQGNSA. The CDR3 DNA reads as TGTGCCAGCAGCTTGGACAGGGGATTAACCGGGGAGCTGTTTTTT. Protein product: CASSLDRGLTGELFF.

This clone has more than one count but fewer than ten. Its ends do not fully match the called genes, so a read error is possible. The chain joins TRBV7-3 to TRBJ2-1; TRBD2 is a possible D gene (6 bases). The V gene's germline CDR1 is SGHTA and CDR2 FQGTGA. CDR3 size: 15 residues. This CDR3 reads CASSYGSPLYSEQFF. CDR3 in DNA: TGTGCCAGCAGTTACGGGAGTCCCCTTTACAGTGAGCAGTTCTTC.

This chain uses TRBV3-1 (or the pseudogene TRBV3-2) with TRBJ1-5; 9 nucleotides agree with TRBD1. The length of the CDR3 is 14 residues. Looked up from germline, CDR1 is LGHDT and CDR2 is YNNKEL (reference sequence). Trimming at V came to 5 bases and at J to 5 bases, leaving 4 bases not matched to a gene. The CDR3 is CASSEQGADQPQHF. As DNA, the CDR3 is TGTGCCAGCAGCGAACAGGGGGCAGATCAGCCCCAGCATTTT.

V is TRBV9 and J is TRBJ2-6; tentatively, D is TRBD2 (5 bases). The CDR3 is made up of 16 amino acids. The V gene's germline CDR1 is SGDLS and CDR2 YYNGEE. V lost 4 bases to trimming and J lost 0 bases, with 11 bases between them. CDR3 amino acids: CASSPRDFSGANVLTF. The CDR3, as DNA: TGTGCCAGCAGCCCCCGGGATTTCTCTGGGGCCAACGTCCTGACTTTC.

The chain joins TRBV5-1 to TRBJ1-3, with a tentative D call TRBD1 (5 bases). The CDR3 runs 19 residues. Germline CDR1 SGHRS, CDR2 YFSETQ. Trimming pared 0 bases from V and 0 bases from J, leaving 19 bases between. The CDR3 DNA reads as TGCGCCAGCAGCTTGGAGGCGTCGGGGGGAACCCGCTCTGGAAACACCATATATTTT. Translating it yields CASSLEASGGTRSGNTIYF.

The DNA for the CDR3 is TGTGCCAGTAGTCCACAGGGATATGGTTCACCCCTCCACTTT. It translates to CASSPQGYGSPLHF. This chain links TRBV19 with TRBJ1-6, with D possibly TRBD1 on 6 matching bases. This CDR3 is 14 amino acids long. V lost 5 bases and J 9 bases, leaving 14 bases between the germline ends. The V gene's germline CDR1 is LNHDA and CDR2 SQIVND (reference sequence).

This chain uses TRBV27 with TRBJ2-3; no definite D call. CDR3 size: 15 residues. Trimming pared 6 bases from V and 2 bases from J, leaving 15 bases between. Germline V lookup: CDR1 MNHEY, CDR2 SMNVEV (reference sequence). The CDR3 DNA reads TGTGCCAGCAGCGAATGGCGGATAGCCACAGATACGCAGTATTTT. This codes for CASSEWRIATDTQYF.

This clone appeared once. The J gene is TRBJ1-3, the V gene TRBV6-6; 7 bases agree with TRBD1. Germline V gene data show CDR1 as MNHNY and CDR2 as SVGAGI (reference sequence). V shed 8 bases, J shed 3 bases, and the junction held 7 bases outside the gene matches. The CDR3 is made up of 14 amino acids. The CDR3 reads CASHWGDSGNTIYF. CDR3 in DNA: TGTGCCAGCCATTGGGGGGACAGTGGAAACACCATATATTTT.

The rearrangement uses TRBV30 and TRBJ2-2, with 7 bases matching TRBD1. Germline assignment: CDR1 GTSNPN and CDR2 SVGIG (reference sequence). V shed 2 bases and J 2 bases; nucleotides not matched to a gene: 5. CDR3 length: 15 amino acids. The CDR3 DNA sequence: TGTGCCTGGAGTTGGGGACAGACAAACACCGGGGAGCTGTTTTTT. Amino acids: CAWSWGQTNTGELFF.

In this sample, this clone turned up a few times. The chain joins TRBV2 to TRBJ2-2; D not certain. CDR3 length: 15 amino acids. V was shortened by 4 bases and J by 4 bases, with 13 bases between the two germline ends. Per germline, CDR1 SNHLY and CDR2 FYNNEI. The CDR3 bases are TGTGCCAGCAGTGGTACCCCTACGGGCACCGGGGAGCTGTTTTTT. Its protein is CASSGTPTGTGELFF.

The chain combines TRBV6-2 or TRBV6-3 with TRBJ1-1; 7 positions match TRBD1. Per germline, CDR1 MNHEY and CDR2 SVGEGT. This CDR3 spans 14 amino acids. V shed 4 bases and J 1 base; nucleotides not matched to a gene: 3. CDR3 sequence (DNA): TGTGCCAGCAGTTCTCGGACAGGGAACACTGAAGCTTTCTTT. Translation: CASSSRTGNTEAFF.

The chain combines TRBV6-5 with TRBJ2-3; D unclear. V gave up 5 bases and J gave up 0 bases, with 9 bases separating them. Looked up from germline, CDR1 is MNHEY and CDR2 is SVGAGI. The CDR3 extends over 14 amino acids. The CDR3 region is CASSMATSTDTQYF. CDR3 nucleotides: TGTGCCAGCAGTATGGCGACTAGCACAGATACGCAGTATTTT.

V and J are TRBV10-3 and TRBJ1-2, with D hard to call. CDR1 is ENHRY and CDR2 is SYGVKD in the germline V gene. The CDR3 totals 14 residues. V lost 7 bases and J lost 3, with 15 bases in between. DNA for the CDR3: TGTGCCATCATTCCAATCAGGCAGGACTATGGCTACACCTTC. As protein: CAIIPIRQDYGYTF.

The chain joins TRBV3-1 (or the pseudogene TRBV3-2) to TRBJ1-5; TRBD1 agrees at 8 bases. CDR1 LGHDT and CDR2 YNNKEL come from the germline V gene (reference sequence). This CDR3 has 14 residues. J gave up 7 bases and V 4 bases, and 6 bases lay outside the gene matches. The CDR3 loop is CASSPRQGSQPQHF. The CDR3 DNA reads TGTGCCAGCAGCCCACGACAGGGGAGCCAGCCCCAGCATTTT.

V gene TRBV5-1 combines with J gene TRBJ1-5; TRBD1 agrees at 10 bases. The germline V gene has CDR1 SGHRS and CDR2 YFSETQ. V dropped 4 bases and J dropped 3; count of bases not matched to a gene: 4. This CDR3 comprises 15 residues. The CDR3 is CASSMTGGPNQPQHF. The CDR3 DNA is TGCGCCAGCAGCATGACAGGGGGCCCCAATCAGCCCCAGCATTTT.

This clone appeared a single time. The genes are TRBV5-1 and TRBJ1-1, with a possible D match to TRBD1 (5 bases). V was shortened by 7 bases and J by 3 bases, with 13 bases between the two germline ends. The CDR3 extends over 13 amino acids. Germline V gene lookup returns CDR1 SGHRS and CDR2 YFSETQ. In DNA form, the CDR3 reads TGCGCCAGCCGGATAGACAGTTACACTGAAGCTTTCTTT. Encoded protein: CASRIDSYTEAFF.